Each of the 9 T cell receptor beta chains below was sequenced from the same sample in a study of shared clonotypes between healthy human individuals (TCRdb year 2020). Library prep was done by the immunoSEQ multiplex PCR assay. Imported from immuneACCESS, the table was reduced by TCRdb to in-frame sequences with V and J called. These copies leave out some clones; in studies compared against another copy, an unresolved V gene accounts for under half, and the cause of the remainder is not known. The sample contains about half a million clones, about 74% of them found a single time. The ten largest account for about 12% of the sample. Sequenced input: PBMCs. Receptors originate from a woman between 40 and 55 years old in good health. Some clones in this sample may be carry-over from other donors' samples.

The chain combines TRBV19 with TRBJ1-2; D perhaps matches TRBD1 (5 bases). Germline loops: CDR1 LNHDA, CDR2 SQIVND (reference sequence). The CDR3 is 16 residues long. V shed 2 bases and J shed 4 bases, with 17 bases lying between them. CDR3 sequence: CASSITNSGTAYGYTF. The CDR3 region has the DNA TGTGCCAGTAGTATAACCAACTCCGGGACCGCCTATGGCTACACCTTC.

The genes are TRBV7-6 and TRBJ2-7; D gene unclear. This CDR3 contains 12 residues. Trimming took off 4 bases at V and 3 bases at J, with 7 bases between the two ends. Germline V gene lookup returns CDR1 SGHVS and CDR2 FNYEAQ. The CDR3, as DNA: TGTGCCAGCAGCTCTCCGGGCTACGAGCAGTACTTC. The encoded protein is CASSSPGYEQYF.

This chain connects TRBV27 to TRBJ1-1, with D perhaps TRBD1 (5 bases). Trimming shortened V by 5 bases and J by 8 bases, and 18 bases separated the two germline ends. CDR3 length: 14 amino acids. The germline gives CDR1 MNHEY, CDR2 SMNVEV (reference sequence). The CDR3 region has the DNA TGTGCCAGCAGTCCCAGGGACGCCCGAGGAGAAGCTTTCTTT. Residues: CASSPRDARGEAFF.

The chain has TRBV5-5 and TRBJ1-4; maybe TRBD1 (5 bases). V was trimmed by 0 bases and J by 8 bases, leaving 14 bases between them. This CDR3 contains 15 residues. Germline lookup yields CDR1 SGHKS and CDR2 YYEKEE (reference sequence). The chain's CDR3 is CASSLAGLRSEKLFF. The DNA of the CDR3 is TGTGCCAGCAGCTTGGCAGGGCTTAGATCGGAAAAACTGTTTTTT.

The chain joins TRBV28 to TRBJ2-1; 11 bases line up with TRBD2. This CDR3 is built from 15 residues. V was pared by 7 bases and J by 6 bases, with 8 bases of the junction left unmatched. The germline V gene encodes CDR1 MDHEN and CDR2 SYDVKM. CDR3 nucleotides: TGTGCCAGCACCCTAGCGGGAGGCCGCTTCAATGAGCAGTTCTTC. Translated: CASTLAGGRFNEQFF.

In regard to this clone: It may be a read error: a sequence one base away is much more abundant. The chain uses TRBV5-5 and TRBJ2-7; weak D call: TRBD1 (6 bases). Per the germline V gene, CDR1 is SGHKS and CDR2 is YYEKEE (reference sequence). Deletions cut 4 bases from V and 4 bases from J, with 9 bases between. The CDR3 extends over 12 amino acids. The CDR3 DNA reads TGTGCCAGCAGCCAGGACAGATACGAGCAGTACTTC. Amino acid sequence: CASSQDRYEQYF.

The chain couples TRBV5-1 to TRBJ2-2, with 9 nucleotides matching TRBD2. Germline V gene data show CDR1 as SGHRS and CDR2 as YFSETQ. This CDR3 is 16 amino acids long. V trimming: 4 bases; J trimming: 0 bases; junction bases outside the gene matches: 4. The DNA for the CDR3 is TGCGCCAGCAGCGTGACTAGCGGAACGAACACCGGGGAGCTGTTTTTT. This sequence encodes CASSVTSGTNTGELFF.

The rearrangement uses TRBV18 and TRBJ2-2, with D unresolved. Per the germline V gene, CDR1 is KGHSH and CDR2 is LQKENI. The V end lost 0 bases, the J end lost 5 bases, and 13 bases lay between the germline ends. The CDR3 contains 16 residues. The CDR3 nucleotides read TGTGCCAGCTCACCACCGTTAGGCGGTAGTACCGGGGAGCTGTTTTTT. Translating gives CASSPPLGGSTGELFF.

The chain employs TRBV5-1 and TRBJ2-2; D unclear. Germline loops: CDR1 SGHRS, CDR2 YFSETQ. The CDR3 runs to 17 residues. V was pared by 0 bases and J by 0 bases, with 12 bases between. Here the CDR3 reads CASSLALMYPNTGELFF. The CDR3 DNA reads TGCGCCAGCAGCTTGGCTCTTATGTATCCGAACACCGGGGAGCTGTTTTTT.